Each of the 20 T cell receptor beta chains below was sequenced from the same sample in a study of CD8 T cells in Susac syndrome. Reverse transcription used about 0.45 to 1 ug RNA and random hexamers. TCRdb independently ran MiXCR on the immunoSEQ multiplex PCR reads; one entry per CDR3 protein. The sample lists 160,000 or so distinct CDR3 sequences, just over 90% occurring once. The specimen was CD4+ T cells from PBMCs. These receptors all come from a human donor in good health.

The rearrangement links TRBV10-3 to TRBJ1-3; D is unresolved. Trimming left V 2 bases short and J 0 bases short, with 8 bases between. In germline, CDR1 is ENHRY, CDR2 SYGVKD. This CDR3 is 15 amino acids long. DNA for the CDR3: TGTGCCATCAGTGAGGGCCCAATCTCTGGAAACACCATATATTTT. Amino acid sequence: CAISEGPISGNTIYF.

This chain links TRBV3-1 with TRBJ2-3; D is uncertain. Germline CDR1 LGHDT, CDR2 YNNKEL (reference sequence). This CDR3 region has 17 residues. The V and J ends lost 0 bases and 0 bases respectively, with 13 bases between them. The CDR3 nucleotides read TGTGCCAGCAGCCAAGATCGAAGGCAGAGTAGCACAGATACGCAGTATTTT. Its translation is CASSQDRRQSSTDTQYF.

The chain joins TRBV20-1 to TRBJ2-3; D may match TRBD1 or TRBD2 (5 bases each). The CDR3 is 15 residues long. V gave up 3 bases and J gave up 3 bases, with 16 bases separating them. Germline assignment: CDR1 DFQATT and CDR2 SNEGSKA (reference sequence). CDR3 in DNA: TGCAGTGCTAGGTCAGGGACGGACAATACAGATACGCAGTATTTT. Protein sequence: CSARSGTDNTDTQYF.

Turning to this clonotype: Germline and junction disagree at one end, which may indicate a read error. The chain couples TRBV19 to TRBJ2-7; 8 bases agree with TRBD1. Germline CDR1 and CDR2: LNHDA and SQIVND (reference sequence). This CDR3 has 12 residues. CDR3 DNA sequence: TGTGCCAGTAGTATCCCGGGACAGGCCTTCTTATTC. This encodes CASSIPGQAFLF.

V is TRBV6-5 and J is TRBJ2-3; unclear D gene. Trimming shortened V by 0 bases and J by 5 bases, and 6 bases separated the two germline ends. The CDR3 has 13 amino acids. Germline V gives CDR1 MNHEY, CDR2 SVGAGI. The CDR3, as DNA: TGTGCCAGCAGTTACTCTGGGGTAGATACGCAGTATTTT. Translating gives CASSYSGVDTQYF.

V usage is TRBV6-6 and J usage is TRBJ2-7, with unresolved D. CDR1 and CDR2 (germline): MNHNY, SVGAGI (reference sequence). CDR3 size: 12 residues. V gave up 5 bases and J gave up 2 bases, with 7 bases separating them. CDR3 amino acids: CASSTATYEQYF. The DNA for the CDR3 is TGTGCCAGCAGTACAGCTACCTACGAGCAGTACTTC.

The J gene is TRBJ2-7, the V gene TRBV3-1, with TRBD2 identical over 8 bases. Germline V gives CDR1 LGHDT, CDR2 YNNKEL (reference sequence). The CDR3 loop spans 11 amino acids. J lost 6 bases, V lost 6 bases, and 1 base had no gene match. The CDR3 DNA follows: TGTGCCAGCAGTCGGGGGGGCGAGCAGTACTTC. This sequence encodes CASSRGGEQYF.

In this sample, this clonotype turned up a few times. V usage is TRBV2 and J usage is TRBJ1-1, with D hard to call. V was shortened by 4 bases and J by 1 base, with 7 bases between the two germline ends. Germline V gene sequence: CDR1 SNHLY, CDR2 FYNNEI. The CDR3 totals 13 residues. This chain's CDR3 is CASSVGWNTEAFF. The DNA of the CDR3 is TGTGCCAGCAGTGTGGGTTGGAACACTGAAGCTTTCTTT.

This chain joins TRBV3-1 and TRBJ2-1; 8 positions match TRBD2. Germline CDR1 LGHDT, CDR2 YNNKEL (reference sequence). The V gene end was trimmed by 4 bases and the J gene end by 10 bases; junction bases not matched to a gene: 15. This CDR3 is 16 amino acids long. The CDR3 region has the DNA TGTGCCAGCAGCCCCTGGGGGAGCGGGGGCCCGGTGGAGCAGTTCTTC. It yields the protein CASSPWGSGGPVEQFF.

The V call is TRBV29-1, the J call TRBJ2-5, with D possibly called TRBD1 or TRBD2 (5 bases each). Germline V CDR1 and CDR2: SQVTM, ANQGSEA. Trimming removed 4 bases at V and 2 bases at J, with 11 bases between. The CDR3 is 13 residues long. The CDR3 nucleotides are TGCAGCGTTGGAGGGCAGGGTCAAGAGACCCAGTACTTC. Translated: CSVGGQGQETQYF. Drawing the rest from reference TRBV29-1 and TRBJ2-5, the complete variable domain is SAVISQKPSRDICQRGTSLTIQCQVDSQVTMMFWYRQQPGQSLTLIATANQGSEATYESGFVIDKFPISRPNLTFSTLTVSNMSPEDSSIYLCSVGGQGQETQYFGPGTRLLVL.

The V call is TRBV27, the J call TRBJ2-7, with 7 positions matching TRBD1. The CDR3 length is 17 residues. V lost 7 bases, J lost 0 bases, and 15 bases stayed unmatched. CDR1 and CDR2 (germline): MNHEY, SMNVEV (reference sequence). For the CDR3, the DNA is TGTGCCAGCAAAAGGGACAGTAGGGGGCCCGGCTCCTACGAGCAGTACTTC. It encodes CASKRDSRGPGSYEQYF.

The chain carries TRBV20-1 and TRBJ2-1; 10 positions match TRBD2. Germline trimming cut 4 bases from V and 2 bases from J; bases unmatched to any gene: 2. CDR1 and CDR2 from the germline V gene are DFQATT and SNEGSKA (reference sequence). The CDR3 covers 14 residues. In nucleotides, the CDR3 is TGCAGTGCTAAAGCGGGGGGGCCCTACAATGAGCAGTTCTTC. This gives the protein CSAKAGGPYNEQFF.

The chain has TRBV3-1 and TRBJ1-5; D is unclear. From germline, CDR1 is LGHDT and CDR2 YNNKEL (reference sequence). This CDR3 contains 13 residues. Trimming shortened V by 4 bases and J by 5 bases, and 9 bases separated the two germline ends. The CDR3 sequence: CASSPTVDQPQHF. CDR3 sequence (DNA): TGTGCCAGCAGCCCCACAGTGGATCAGCCCCAGCATTTT. Based on the CDR3 plus reference TRBV3-1 and TRBJ1-5, the full variable domain is DTAVSQTPKYLVTQMGNDKSIKCEQNLGHDTMYWYKQDSKKFLKIMFSYNNKELIINETVPNRFSPKSPDKAHLNLHINSLELGDSAVYFCASSPTVDQPQHFGDGTRLSIL.

The J gene is TRBJ2-7, the V gene TRBV24-1, with TRBD1 identical over 8 bases. With V trimmed by 4 bases and J by 2 bases, 9 bases remained unmatched. Germline CDR1 KGHDR, CDR2 SFDVKD. This CDR3 is 16 amino acids long. CDR3 DNA: TGTGCCACCAGTGACCGAGGGACAGGTAATCCCTACGAGCAGTACTTC. The encoded protein is CATSDRGTGNPYEQYF.

The chain couples TRBV30 to TRBJ2-2; 8 bases agree with TRBD1. The germline V gene has CDR1 GTSNPN and CDR2 SVGIG (reference sequence). The CDR3 consists of 15 residues. After removal of 5 bases from V and 5 bases from J, the junction contained 10 bases not matched to a gene. The CDR3 bases are TGTGCCTGGCAGACCGGGACAGGAGGTACCGGGGAGCTGTTTTTT. It encodes CAWQTGTGGTGELFF.

V and J are TRBV27 and TRBJ1-1; D call uncertain. Between the trimmed V and J ends, which lost 2 bases and 0 bases, there was a span of 16 bases. The CDR3 contains 17 residues. Germline CDR1 MNHEY, CDR2 SMNVEV (reference sequence). The chain's CDR3 is CASSLRGRGWLNTEAFF. For the CDR3, the DNA is TGTGCCAGCAGTTTAAGAGGGAGAGGGTGGCTGAACACTGAAGCTTTCTTT.

The V call is TRBV11-2, the J call TRBJ2-7, with 9 nucleotides matching TRBD1. Germline V CDR1 and CDR2: SGHAT, FQNNGV. The V and J ends lost 5 bases and 5 bases, in that order; junction bases with no gene match: 13. The CDR3 is 16 residues long. In DNA, the CDR3 is TGTGCCAGCAGCGCTCCCCGCGGGACAGGGTCCCACGAGCAGTACTTC. It specifies CASSAPRGTGSHEQYF.

The J gene is TRBJ2-5, the V gene TRBV28; the D gene is possibly TRBD1 (5 bases). The CDR3 runs 16 residues. CDR1 and CDR2 (germline): MDHEN, SYDVKM. The V end was cut by 5 bases, the J end by 4 bases, with 20 bases between. CDR3: CASSGARTAVRETQYF. The CDR3 region has the DNA TGTGCCAGCAGTGGGGCGCGGACCGCAGTGAGAGAGACCCAGTACTTC.

CDR3 in amino acids: CASSLDKNTEAFF. In nucleotides, the CDR3 is TGTGCCAGCAGTTTGGACAAGAACACTGAAGCTTTCTTT. V gene TRBV2 combines with J gene TRBJ1-1; perhaps TRBD1 as D (5 bases). This CDR3 region has 13 residues. Looked up from germline, CDR1 is SNHLY and CDR2 is FYNNEI. V was clipped by 5 bases and J by 1 base, with 8 bases between them.

This clonotype showed up just once. This sequence joins TRBV19 and TRBJ1-6; unclear D gene. Trimming stripped 5 bases from V and 6 bases from J, with 5 bases between. Per germline, CDR1 LNHDA and CDR2 SQIVND (reference sequence). CDR3 size: 12 residues. The CDR3 nucleotides read TGTGCCAGTAGTTGGTCTAATTCACCCCTCCACTTT. Its protein is CASSWSNSPLHF.